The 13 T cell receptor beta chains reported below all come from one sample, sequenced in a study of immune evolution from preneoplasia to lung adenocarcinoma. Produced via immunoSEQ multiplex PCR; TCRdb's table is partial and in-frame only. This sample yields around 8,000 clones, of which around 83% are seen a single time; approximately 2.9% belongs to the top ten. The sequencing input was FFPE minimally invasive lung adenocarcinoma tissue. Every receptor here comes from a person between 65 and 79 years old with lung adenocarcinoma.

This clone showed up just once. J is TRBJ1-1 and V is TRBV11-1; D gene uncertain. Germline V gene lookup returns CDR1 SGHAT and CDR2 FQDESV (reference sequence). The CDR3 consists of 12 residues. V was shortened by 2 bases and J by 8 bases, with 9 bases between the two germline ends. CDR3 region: CASSLIPGEAFF. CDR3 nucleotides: TGTGCCAGCAGCTTAATTCCTGGGGAAGCTTTCTTT.

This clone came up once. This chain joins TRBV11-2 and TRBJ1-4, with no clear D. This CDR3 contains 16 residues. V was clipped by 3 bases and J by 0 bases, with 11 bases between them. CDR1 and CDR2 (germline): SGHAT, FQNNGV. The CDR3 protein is CASSLDRAATNEKLFF. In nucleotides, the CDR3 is TGTGCCAGCAGCTTGGATCGCGCCGCAACTAATGAAAAACTGTTTTTT.

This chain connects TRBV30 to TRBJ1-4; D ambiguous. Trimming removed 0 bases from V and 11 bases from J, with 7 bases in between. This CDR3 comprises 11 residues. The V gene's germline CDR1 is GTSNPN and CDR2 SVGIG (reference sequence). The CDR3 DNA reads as TGTGCCTGGAGTGTAACAGACAAACTGTTTTTT. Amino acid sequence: CAWSVTDKLFF.

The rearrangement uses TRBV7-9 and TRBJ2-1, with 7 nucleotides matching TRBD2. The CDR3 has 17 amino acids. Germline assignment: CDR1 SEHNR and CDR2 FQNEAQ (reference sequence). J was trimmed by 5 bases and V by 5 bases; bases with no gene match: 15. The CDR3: CASSLLPFGGINNEQFF. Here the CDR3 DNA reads TGTGCCAGCAGCCTGCTCCCTTTCGGGGGGATTAACAATGAGCAGTTCTTC.

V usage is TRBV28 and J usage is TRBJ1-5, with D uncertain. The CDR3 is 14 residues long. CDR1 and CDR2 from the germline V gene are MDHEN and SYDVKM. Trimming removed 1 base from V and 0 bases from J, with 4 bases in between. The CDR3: CASSLLDSNQPQHF. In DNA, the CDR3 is TGTGCCAGCAGTTTATTAGATAGCAATCAGCCCCAGCATTTT.

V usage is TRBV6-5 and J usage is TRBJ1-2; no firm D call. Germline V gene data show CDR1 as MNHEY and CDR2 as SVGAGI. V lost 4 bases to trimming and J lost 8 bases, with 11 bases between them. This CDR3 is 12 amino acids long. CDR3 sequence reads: CASSSGGGGYTF. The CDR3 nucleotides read TGTGCCAGCAGTTCGGGAGGAGGAGGCTACACCTTC.

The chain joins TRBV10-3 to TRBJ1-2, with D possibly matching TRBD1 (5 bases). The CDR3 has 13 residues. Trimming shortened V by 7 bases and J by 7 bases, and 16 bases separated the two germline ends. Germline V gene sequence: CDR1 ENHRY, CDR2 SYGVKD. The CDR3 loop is CAITGMWDAGYTF. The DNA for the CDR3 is TGTGCCATCACCGGGATGTGGGACGCTGGCTACACCTTC.

The CDR3 coding sequence is TGTGCCAGCAGCCCGAGGTGGTTGAGGACTGAAGCTTTCTTT. Translation gives CASSPRWLRTEAFF. The chain recombines TRBV27 with TRBJ1-1; D not resolved. Trimming took 6 bases from V and 5 from J, leaving 16 bases between them. The length of the CDR3 is 14 residues. From germline, CDR1 is MNHEY and CDR2 SMNVEV (reference sequence).

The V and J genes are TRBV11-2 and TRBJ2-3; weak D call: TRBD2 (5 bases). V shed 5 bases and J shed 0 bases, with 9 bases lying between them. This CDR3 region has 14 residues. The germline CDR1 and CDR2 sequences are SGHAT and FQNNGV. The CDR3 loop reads CASSPGLSTDTQYF. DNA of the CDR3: TGTGCCAGCAGCCCTGGACTGAGCACAGATACGCAGTATTTT.

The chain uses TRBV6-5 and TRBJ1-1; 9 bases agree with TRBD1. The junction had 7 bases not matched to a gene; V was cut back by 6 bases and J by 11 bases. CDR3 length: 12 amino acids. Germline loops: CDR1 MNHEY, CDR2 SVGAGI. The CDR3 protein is CASRLTGGRAFF. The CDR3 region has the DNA TGTGCCAGCAGGCTTACAGGGGGCCGTGCTTTCTTT.

This chain's CDR3 is CASSFGTSSYF. Written as DNA, the CDR3 is TGCGCCAGCAGCTTCGGGACTAGCTCTTACTTC. The rearrangement joins TRBV5-1 to TRBJ2-7; 9 nucleotides match TRBD2. The CDR3 is made up of 11 amino acids. Germline CDR1 SGHRS, CDR2 YFSETQ. Germline trimming cut 2 bases from V and 13 bases from J; bases unmatched to any gene: 4.

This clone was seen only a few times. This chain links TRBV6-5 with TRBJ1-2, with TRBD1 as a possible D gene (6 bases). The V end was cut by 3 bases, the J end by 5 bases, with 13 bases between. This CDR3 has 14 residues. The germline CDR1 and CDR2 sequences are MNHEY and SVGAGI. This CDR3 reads CASSYAGRGYGYTF. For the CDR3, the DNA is TGTGCCAGCAGTTATGCAGGGAGGGGGTATGGCTACACCTTC.

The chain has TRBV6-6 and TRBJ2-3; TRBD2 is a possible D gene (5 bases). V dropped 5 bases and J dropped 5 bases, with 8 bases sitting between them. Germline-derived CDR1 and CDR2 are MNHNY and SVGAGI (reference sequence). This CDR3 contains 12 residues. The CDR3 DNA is TGTGCCAGCAGTCTCGAGGGAGATACGCAGTATTTT. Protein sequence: CASSLEGDTQYF.